The 22 T cell receptor beta chains below were found in one sample sequenced in a study of CD4+ T cells in melanoma. The data were produced by immunoSEQ multiplex PCR, yet TCRdb's version contains in-frame clones alone and is incomplete. Of over 100,000 clones in the sample, around 92% were seen once. Material for sequencing was peripheral blood. These receptors came from a human donor with melanoma.

The rearrangement joins TRBV18 to TRBJ1-1, with D hard to call. Trimming removed 3 bases at V and 3 bases at J, with 8 bases between. The CDR3 runs 13 residues. The germline V gene has CDR1 KGHSH and CDR2 LQKENI. CDR3 in amino acids: CASSPWADTEAFF. CDR3 DNA: TGTGCCAGCTCACCCTGGGCGGACACTGAAGCTTTCTTT.

The chain joins TRBV27 to TRBJ1-5, with 7 nucleotides matching TRBD1. The junction had 5 bases not matched to a gene; V was cut back by 0 bases and J by 6 bases. CDR3 length equals 15 residues. Germline values: CDR1 MNHEY, CDR2 SMNVEV (reference sequence). The CDR3 bases are TGTGCCAGCAGTTTATCGAGACAGGGTAGTCAGCCCCAGCATTTT. This gives the protein CASSLSRQGSQPQHF.

This clone was detected once. The chain combines TRBV7-2 with TRBJ2-3; D not resolved. The CDR3 is made up of 12 amino acids. Germline V lookup: CDR1 SGHTA, CDR2 FQGNSA. The V end lost 6 bases, the J end lost 6 bases, and 10 bases lay between the germline ends. CDR3 sequence (DNA): TGTGCCAGCAGGGCAGCCGAGGATACGCAGTATTTT. Translated, it gives CASRAAEDTQYF.

The rearrangement uses TRBV28 and TRBJ1-5, with TRBD1 matching 12 bases. This CDR3 has 16 amino acids. From germline, CDR1 is MDHEN and CDR2 SYDVKM. V lost 2 bases, J lost 6 bases, and 5 bases stayed unmatched. The CDR3: CASSLPGTGGSQPQHF. The CDR3 DNA sequence: TGTGCCAGCAGTTTACCCGGGACAGGGGGCAGTCAGCCCCAGCATTTT.

The chain uses TRBV18 and TRBJ2-5, with D possibly being TRBD2 (6 bases). The CDR3 spans 13 residues. Germline CDR1 is KGHSH and CDR2 is LQKENI. Trimming removed 6 bases from V and 1 base from J, with 9 bases in between. CDR3 protein: CASSWDFQETQYF. In DNA form, the CDR3 reads TGTGCCAGCTCGTGGGACTTCCAAGAGACCCAGTACTTC.

This rearrangement joins TRBV6-5 to TRBJ1-1, with D unresolved. Looked up from germline, CDR1 is MNHEY and CDR2 is SVGAGI. Trimming left V 2 bases short and J 0 bases short, with 7 bases between. This CDR3 is 14 amino acids long. CDR3 sequence (DNA): TGTGCCAGCAGTTACGGGCAGGTGAACACTGAAGCTTTCTTT. Translation: CASSYGQVNTEAFF.

DNA for the CDR3: TGTGCCAGCAGCTCCGGACTAGCGGGGGGTTGGACAGATACGCAGTATTTT. This gives the protein CASSSGLAGGWTDTQYF. The chain links TRBV11-1 to TRBJ2-3; 14 bases are a match to TRBD2. Germline V gene sequence: CDR1 SGHAT, CDR2 FQDESV (reference sequence). The CDR3 spans 17 residues. With V trimmed by 4 bases and J by 3 bases, 6 bases remained unmatched.

This sequence joins TRBV20-1 and TRBJ2-1; weak D call: TRBD2 (5 bases). The CDR3 consists of 11 residues. Deletions cut 6 bases from V and 8 bases from J, with 11 bases between. The germline gives CDR1 DFQATT, CDR2 SNEGSKA (reference sequence). The CDR3 here is CSATQRDEQFF. The CDR3 nucleotides read TGCAGTGCGACCCAGAGGGATGAGCAGTTCTTC.

This chain uses TRBV5-4 with TRBJ2-3; TRBD1 matches at 9 bases. In germline, CDR1 is SGHNT, CDR2 YYREEE (reference sequence). Germline trimming cut 4 bases from V and 2 bases from J; bases unmatched to any gene: 11. The CDR3 loop spans 17 amino acids. DNA for the CDR3: TGTGCCAGCAGCCTCCCAAGGGGACAGGGACACACAGATACGCAGTATTTT. The encoded protein is CASSLPRGQGHTDTQYF.

The chain is built from TRBV5-6 and TRBJ1-2; 7 bases are a match to TRBD1. This CDR3 is built from 14 residues. V was pared by 5 bases and J by 5 bases, with 9 bases of the junction left unmatched. Germline V gene data show CDR1 as SGHDT and CDR2 as YYEEEE. CDR3 sequence reads: CASSEQGQPYGYTF. Written as DNA, the CDR3 is TGTGCCAGCAGTGAACAGGGACAGCCTTATGGCTACACCTTC.

The chain has TRBV2 and TRBJ2-5; maybe TRBD1 (6 bases). The length of the CDR3 is 15 residues. The germline CDR1 and CDR2 sequences are SNHLY and FYNNEI. Trimming cost V 7 bases and J 5 bases, with 20 bases left between them. CDR3: CASKRRQGPMETQYF. CDR3 in DNA: TGTGCCAGCAAGAGGAGGCAGGGGCCAATGGAGACCCAGTACTTC.

The V call is TRBV4-3, the J call TRBJ1-1; 9 bases align to TRBD1. In germline, CDR1 is LGHNA, CDR2 YSLEER. With 3 bases clipped from V and 2 bases from J, the junction kept 4 bases outside the gene matches. This CDR3 comprises 15 residues. The CDR3 protein is CASSQDRGRNTEAFF. CDR3 nucleotides: TGCGCCAGCAGCCAGGACAGGGGAAGAAACACTGAAGCTTTCTTT.

This rearrangement joins TRBV6-5 to TRBJ2-3, with a weak D call TRBD2 (7 bases). Trimming left V 6 bases short and J 3 bases short, with 10 bases between. Germline V gene lookup returns CDR1 MNHEY and CDR2 SVGAGI. This CDR3 region has 13 residues. Here the CDR3 reads CASRKGGTDTQYF. The CDR3, as DNA: TGTGCCAGCAGAAAGGGGGGGACAGATACGCAGTATTTT.

This chain joins TRBV6-1 and TRBJ1-4, with TRBD1 matching over 12 bases. The CDR3 consists of 16 residues. Germline V lookup: CDR1 MNHNS, CDR2 SASEGT. V shed 3 bases, J shed 6 bases, and the junction held 5 bases outside the gene matches. CDR3 in amino acids: CASSEGQGASYEKLFF. The CDR3 DNA is TGTGCCAGCAGTGAGGGACAGGGGGCGTCGTATGAAAAACTGTTTTTT.

V and J are TRBV2 and TRBJ1-2; no firm D call. V shed 8 bases and J shed 5 bases, with 15 bases lying between them. The V gene's germline CDR1 is SNHLY and CDR2 FYNNEI. The CDR3 contains 13 residues. The CDR3 DNA sequence: TGTGCCAGCCCCGGACCTGGTAGATATGGCTACACCTTC. It translates to CASPGPGRYGYTF.

This clone was counted once. The gene calls are TRBV4-2 and TRBJ1-6, with 9 nucleotides matching TRBD1. V gave up 0 bases and J gave up 11 bases; unmatched junction bases: 14. The CDR3 loop spans 18 amino acids. Germline lookup yields CDR1 LGHNA and CDR2 YNFKEQ. CDR3 nucleotides: TGTGCCAGCAGCCAAGAAGTCGTCCAACAGGGGGCGATGACACCCCTCCACTTT. This encodes CASSQEVVQQGAMTPLHF.

This chain links TRBV4-1 with TRBJ1-2; tentative D call: TRBD1 (6 bases). From germline, CDR1 is MGHRA and CDR2 YSYEKL. This CDR3 comprises 13 residues. Trimming removed 1 base from V and 5 bases from J, with 8 bases in between. As DNA, the CDR3 is TGCGCCAGCAGCCAAGCAACAGGGTATGGCTACACCTTC. This codes for CASSQATGYGYTF.

The chain has TRBV5-1 and TRBJ1-2; tentative D call: TRBD1 (6 bases). Germline assignment: CDR1 SGHRS and CDR2 YFSETQ. The V end was cut by 0 bases, the J end by 8 bases, with 17 bases between. The CDR3 sequence is 15 residues long. The CDR3 spells CASSLVQGTGLGYTF. DNA for the CDR3: TGCGCCAGCAGCTTGGTTCAGGGGACGGGTTTGGGCTACACCTTC. Drawing the rest from reference TRBV5-1 and TRBJ1-2, the complete variable domain is KAGVTQTPRYLIKTRGQQVTLSCSPISGHRSVSWYQQTPGQGLQFLFEYFSETQRNKGNFPGRFSGRQFSNSRSEMNVSTLELGDSALYLCASSLVQGTGLGYTFGSGTRLTVV.

The chain employs TRBV12-5 and TRBJ1-5, with no clear D. The germline CDR1 and CDR2 sequences are LGHNT and FRNRAP. With 6 bases removed from V and 4 bases from J, the gap between germline ends came to 7 bases. This CDR3 spans 12 amino acids. CDR3 sequence reads: CASGEGNQPQHF. In DNA, the CDR3 is TGTGCTAGTGGAGAAGGGAATCAGCCCCAGCATTTT.

The rearrangement links TRBV5-1 to TRBJ2-7, with TRBD2 identical over 7 bases. The CDR3 sequence is 16 residues long. J gave up 6 bases and V 0 bases, and 12 bases lay outside the gene matches. CDR1 SGHRS and CDR2 YFSETQ come from the germline V gene. CDR3 region: CASSLGKTSAHPEQYF. DNA of the CDR3: TGCGCCAGCAGCTTGGGAAAAACTAGCGCCCACCCCGAGCAGTACTTC.

V and J are TRBV18 and TRBJ1-1, with 8 bases fitting TRBD1. V dropped 3 bases and J dropped 4; count of bases not matched to a gene: 4. The length of the CDR3 is 14 residues. The germline gives CDR1 KGHSH, CDR2 LQKENI. The chain's CDR3 is CASSPTDRGTEAFF. CDR3 in DNA: TGTGCCAGCTCACCCACCGACAGGGGCACTGAAGCTTTCTTT.

The gene calls are TRBV6-5 and TRBJ2-7; D could derive from TRBD1 or TRBD2 (5 bases each). The CDR3 totals 14 residues. CDR1 is MNHEY and CDR2 is SVGAGI in the germline V gene. The V end was cut by 3 bases, the J end by 1 base, with 10 bases between. CDR3 DNA sequence: TGTGCCAGCAGTTATGGGACGCATTCCTACGAGCAGTACTTC. This encodes CASSYGTHSYEQYF.